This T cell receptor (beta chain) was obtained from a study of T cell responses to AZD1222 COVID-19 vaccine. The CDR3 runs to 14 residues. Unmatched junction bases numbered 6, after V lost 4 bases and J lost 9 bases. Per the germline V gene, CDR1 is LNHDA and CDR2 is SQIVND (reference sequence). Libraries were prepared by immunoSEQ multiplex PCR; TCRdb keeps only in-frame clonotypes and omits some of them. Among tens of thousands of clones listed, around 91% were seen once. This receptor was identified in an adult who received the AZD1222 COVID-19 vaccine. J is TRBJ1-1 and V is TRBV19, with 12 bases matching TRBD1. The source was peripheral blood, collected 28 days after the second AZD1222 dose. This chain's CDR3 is CASSTGQGANKAFF. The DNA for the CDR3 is TGTGCCAGTAGTACGGGACAGGGGGCTAATAAAGCTTTCTTT.